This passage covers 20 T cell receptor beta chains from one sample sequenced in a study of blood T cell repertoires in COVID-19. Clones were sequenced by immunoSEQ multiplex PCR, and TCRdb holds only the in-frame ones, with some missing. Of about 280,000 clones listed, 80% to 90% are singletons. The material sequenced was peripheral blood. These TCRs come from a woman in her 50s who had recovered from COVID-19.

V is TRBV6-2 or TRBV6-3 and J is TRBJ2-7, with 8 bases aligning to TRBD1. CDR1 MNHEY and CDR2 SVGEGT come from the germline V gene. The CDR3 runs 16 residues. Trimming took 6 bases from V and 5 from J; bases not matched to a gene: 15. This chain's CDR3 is CASSRPTDRGRNEQYF. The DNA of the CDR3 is TGTGCCAGCAGCCGACCCACAGACAGGGGCCGGAACGAGCAGTACTTC.

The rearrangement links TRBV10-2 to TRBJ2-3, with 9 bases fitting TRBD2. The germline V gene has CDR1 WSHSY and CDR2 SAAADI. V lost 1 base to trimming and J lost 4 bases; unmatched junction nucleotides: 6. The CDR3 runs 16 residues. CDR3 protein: CASSEWVAGVPDTQYF. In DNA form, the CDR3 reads TGCGCCAGCAGTGAGTGGGTAGCGGGGGTTCCAGATACGCAGTATTTT.

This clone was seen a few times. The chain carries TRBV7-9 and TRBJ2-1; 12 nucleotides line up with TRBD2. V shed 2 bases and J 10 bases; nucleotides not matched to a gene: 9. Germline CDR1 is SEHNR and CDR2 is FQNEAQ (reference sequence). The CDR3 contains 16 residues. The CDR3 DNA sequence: TGTGCCAGCAGCTTAACCCCCCTAGCGGGGGGGGAGGAGCAGTTCTTC. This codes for CASSLTPLAGGEEQFF.

The CDR3 DNA sequence: TGCGCCAGCAGCGGCGGACTAGCGGGAGGGCCGGAGTACTTC. Its translation is CASSGGLAGGPEYF. V is TRBV5-1 and J is TRBJ2-7, with 15 nucleotides matching TRBD2. This CDR3 region has 14 residues. Germline lookup yields CDR1 SGHRS and CDR2 YFSETQ. The V gene end was trimmed by 4 bases and the J gene end by 11 bases; junction bases not matched to a gene: 7.

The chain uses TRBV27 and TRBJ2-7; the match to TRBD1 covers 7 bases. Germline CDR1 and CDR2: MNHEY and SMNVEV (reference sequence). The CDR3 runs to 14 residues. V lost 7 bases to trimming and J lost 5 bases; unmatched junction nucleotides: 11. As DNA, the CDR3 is TGTGCCAGCACCGCCGACAGGGTGACGGACGAGCAGTACTTC. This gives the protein CASTADRVTDEQYF.

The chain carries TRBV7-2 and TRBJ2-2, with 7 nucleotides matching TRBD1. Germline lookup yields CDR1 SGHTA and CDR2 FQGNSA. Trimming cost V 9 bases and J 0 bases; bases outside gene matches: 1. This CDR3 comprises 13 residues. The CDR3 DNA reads TGTGCCAGTACAGGGGCGAACACCGGGGAGCTGTTTTTT. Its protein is CASTGANTGELFF.

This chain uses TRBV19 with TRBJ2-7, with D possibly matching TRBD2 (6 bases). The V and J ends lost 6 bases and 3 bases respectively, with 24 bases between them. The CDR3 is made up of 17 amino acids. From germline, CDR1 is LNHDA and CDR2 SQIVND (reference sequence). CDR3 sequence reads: CASRSDWGEPSFYEQYF. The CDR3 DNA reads TGTGCCAGTAGATCGGATTGGGGGGAGCCGTCCTTCTACGAGCAGTACTTC.

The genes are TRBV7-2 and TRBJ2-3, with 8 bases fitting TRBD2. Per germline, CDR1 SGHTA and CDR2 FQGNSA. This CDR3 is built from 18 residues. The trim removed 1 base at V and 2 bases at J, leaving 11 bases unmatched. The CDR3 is CASSLVVSSGFSTDTQYF. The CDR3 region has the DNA TGTGCCAGCAGCTTAGTGGTATCTAGCGGGTTCTCCACAGATACGCAGTATTTT.

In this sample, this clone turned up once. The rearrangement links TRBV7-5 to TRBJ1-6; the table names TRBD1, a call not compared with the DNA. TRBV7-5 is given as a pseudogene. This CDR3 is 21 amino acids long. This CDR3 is CVRSLRPGGFPVSLNNSPLHF. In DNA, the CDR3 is TGTGTCAGAAGCTTAAGGCCAGGGGGCTTCCCCGTATCCCTAAATAATTCACCCCTCCACTTT.

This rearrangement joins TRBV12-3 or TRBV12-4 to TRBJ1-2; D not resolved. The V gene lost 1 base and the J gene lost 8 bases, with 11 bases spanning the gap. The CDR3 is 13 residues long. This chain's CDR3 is CASSLGRVEGYTF. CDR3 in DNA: TGTGCCAGCAGTTTAGGGCGGGTAGAAGGCTACACCTTC.

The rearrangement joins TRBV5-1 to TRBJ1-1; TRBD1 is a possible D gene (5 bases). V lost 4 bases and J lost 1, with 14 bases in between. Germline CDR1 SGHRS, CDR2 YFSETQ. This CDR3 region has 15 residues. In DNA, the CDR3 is TGCGCCAGCAGCCTGAATAGACAGCAGAACACTGAAGCTTTCTTT. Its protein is CASSLNRQQNTEAFF. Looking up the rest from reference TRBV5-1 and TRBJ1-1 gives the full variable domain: KAGVTQTPRYLIKTRGQQVTLSCSPISGHRSVSWYQQTPGQGLQFLFEYFSETQRNKGNFPGRFSGRQFSNSRSEMNVSTLELGDSALYLCASSLNRQQNTEAFFGQGTRLTVV.

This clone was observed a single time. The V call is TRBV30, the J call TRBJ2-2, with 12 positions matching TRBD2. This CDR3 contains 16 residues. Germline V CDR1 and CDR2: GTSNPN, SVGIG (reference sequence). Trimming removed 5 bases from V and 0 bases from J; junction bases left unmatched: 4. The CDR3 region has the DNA TGTGCCTGGGGAGGACTAGCGGGATCGAACACCGGGGAGCTGTTTTTT. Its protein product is CAWGGLAGSNTGELFF.

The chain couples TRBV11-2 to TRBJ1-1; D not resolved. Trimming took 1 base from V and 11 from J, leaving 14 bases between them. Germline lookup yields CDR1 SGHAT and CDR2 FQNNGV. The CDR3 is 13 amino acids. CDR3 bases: TGTGCCAGCAGCTTAGCGTTCGATCGGGAGGCTTTCTTT. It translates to CASSLAFDREAFF.

The CDR3 region has the DNA TGTGCCAGCTCCAGGACGGGGTCGTTTATCTCCTACGAGCAGTACTTC. Its protein product is CASSRTGSFISYEQYF. This rearrangement joins TRBV27 to TRBJ2-7; possibly TRBD2 for D (5 bases). The CDR3 contains 16 residues. Trimming removed 8 bases at V and 0 bases at J, with 20 bases between. Germline lookup yields CDR1 MNHEY and CDR2 SMNVEV (reference sequence).

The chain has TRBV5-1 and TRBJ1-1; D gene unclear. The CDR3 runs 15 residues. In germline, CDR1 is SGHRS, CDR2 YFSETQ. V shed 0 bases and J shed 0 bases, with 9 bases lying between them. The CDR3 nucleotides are TGCGCCAGCAGCTTGGCTGGAGAAATGAACACTGAAGCTTTCTTT. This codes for CASSLAGEMNTEAFF.

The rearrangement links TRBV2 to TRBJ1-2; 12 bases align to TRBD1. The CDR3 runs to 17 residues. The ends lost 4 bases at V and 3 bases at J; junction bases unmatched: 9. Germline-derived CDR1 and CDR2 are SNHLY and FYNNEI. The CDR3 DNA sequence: TGTGCCAGCAGTGGTGGGACAGGGGGCCCCAGGGACTATGGCTACACCTTC. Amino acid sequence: CASSGGTGGPRDYGYTF.

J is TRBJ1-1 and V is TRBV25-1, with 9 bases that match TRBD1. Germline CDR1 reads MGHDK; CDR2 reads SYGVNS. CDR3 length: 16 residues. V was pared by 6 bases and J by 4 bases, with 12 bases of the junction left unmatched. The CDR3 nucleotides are TGTGCCAGCAGGGACAGGGGAGCGAAGAGGCGCACTGAAGCTTTCTTT. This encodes CASRDRGAKRRTEAFF.

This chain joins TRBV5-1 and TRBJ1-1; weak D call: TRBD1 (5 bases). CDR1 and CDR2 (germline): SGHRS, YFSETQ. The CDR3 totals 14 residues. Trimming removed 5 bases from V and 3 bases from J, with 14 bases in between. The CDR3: CASRPLGDYTEAFF. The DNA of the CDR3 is TGCGCCAGCAGACCCCTAGGGGACTACACTGAAGCTTTCTTT.

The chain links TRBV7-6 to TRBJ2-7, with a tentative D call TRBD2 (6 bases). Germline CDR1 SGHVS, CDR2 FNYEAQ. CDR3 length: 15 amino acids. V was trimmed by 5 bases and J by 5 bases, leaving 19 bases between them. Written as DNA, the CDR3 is TGTGCCAGCAGCGGTCTGTCGGGAGTGGACCACGAGCAGTACTTC. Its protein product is CASSGLSGVDHEQYF.

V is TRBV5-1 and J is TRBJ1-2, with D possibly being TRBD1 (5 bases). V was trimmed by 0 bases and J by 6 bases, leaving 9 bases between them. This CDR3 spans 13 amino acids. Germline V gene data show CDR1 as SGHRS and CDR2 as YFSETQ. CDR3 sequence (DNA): TGCGCCAGCAGCTTGGCTTTCAGGGATGGCTACACCTTC. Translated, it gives CASSLAFRDGYTF. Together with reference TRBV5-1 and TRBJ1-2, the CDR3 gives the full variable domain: KAGVTQTPRYLIKTRGQQVTLSCSPISGHRSVSWYQQTPGQGLQFLFEYFSETQRNKGNFPGRFSGRQFSNSRSEMNVSTLELGDSALYLCASSLAFRDGYTFGSGTRLTVV.